A single sample gave rise to the 10 T cell receptor beta chains below, sequenced in a study of T cells in Graves' hyperthyroidism and ophthalmopathy (dated 2019 in TCRdb). Receptor amplification or capture employed multiplex PCR. The listed sequencing device is Illumina HiSeq 2000. The TCR beta CDR3 regions were amplified from the RNA transcripts. The TCR CDR3 was subjected to a first round of RT-PCR using the HTBI primer set and the Qiagen OneStep RT-PCR kit. The public sequencing data were trimmed at Q25 with fastp and processed into clonotypes with MiXCR by TCRdb, which kept only in-frame beta chains. For every CDR3 protein sequence, its rows merge into one entry that carries the most common genes and DNA. The sample records 600,000 to 900,000 distinct CDR3 sequences, less than 20% of which are singletons. Around 7.7% of the sample is in the top ten clones. The specimen sequenced was blood. The receptor set was obtained from a man aged 18 to 30 with Graves' hyperthyroidism.

Worth noting for this clonotype: A much larger clone sits a single nucleotide away, making a read error possible. The chain employs TRBV2 and TRBJ2-3; D gene ambiguous. This CDR3 is built from 17 residues. Deletions cut 3 bases from V and 8 bases from J, with 24 bases between. In germline, CDR1 is SNHLY, CDR2 FYNNEI. This CDR3 reads CASSDISDLEERSTQYF. Written as DNA, the CDR3 is TGTGCCAGCAGTGATATCTCGGACCTCGAGGAAAGGAGTACGCAGTATTTT.

This clonotype was counted between two and nine times. The CDR3 spells CSARVTGSGQPQHF. The CDR3 DNA is TGCAGTGCTAGAGTCACTGGGTCAGGCCAGCCCCAGCATTTT. The chain combines TRBV20-1 with TRBJ1-5, with D hard to call. The CDR3 contains 14 residues. The germline V gene has CDR1 DFQATT and CDR2 SNEGSKA (reference sequence). V lost 1 base to trimming and J lost 7 bases, with 14 bases between them.

There are a few counts of this clonotype. The chain couples TRBV3-1 to TRBJ2-6, with D perhaps TRBD1 or TRBD2 (6 bases each). Per the germline V gene, CDR1 is LGHDT and CDR2 is YNNKEL (reference sequence). Trimming pared 2 bases from V and 2 bases from J, leaving 10 bases between. The CDR3 loop spans 16 amino acids. CDR3 residues: CASSQKGGAGANVLTF. CDR3 nucleotides: TGTGCCAGCAGCCAAAAGGGGGGCGCTGGGGCCAACGTCCTGACTTTC.

The sample holds many counts of this clonotype. The chain is built from TRBV12-3 or TRBV12-4 and TRBJ1-4; TRBD1 might be the D (6 bases). With 5 bases removed from V and 8 bases from J, the gap between germline ends came to 12 bases. The CDR3 has 13 residues. The CDR3: CASSQGFGEKLFF. CDR3 nucleotides: TGTGCCAGCAGTCAGGGGTTCGGAGAAAAACTGTTTTTT.

This chain joins TRBV6-1 and TRBJ2-1; maybe TRBD2 (5 bases). The ends were cut back, 6 bases at V and 10 bases at J, with 16 bases in the middle. Germline V gene lookup returns CDR1 MNHNS and CDR2 SASEGT. The CDR3 length is 13 residues. The chain's CDR3 is CASRLNSRREQFF. Written as DNA, the CDR3 is TGTGCCAGCAGGCTCAATTCCCGGAGGGAGCAGTTCTTC.

This clonotype came up a few times. The genes are TRBV11-2 and TRBJ2-2, with 16 bases fitting TRBD2. This CDR3 is 20 amino acids long. Trimming removed 1 base from V and 0 bases from J; junction bases left unmatched: 5. The germline V gene encodes CDR1 SGHAT and CDR2 FQNNGV. CDR3 residues: CASSLGPGLAGGSNTGELFF. In DNA, the CDR3 is TGTGCCAGCAGCTTAGGGCCGGGACTAGCGGGAGGGTCGAACACCGGGGAGCTGTTTTTT.

This clonotype was observed at least ten times. The chain recombines TRBV28 with TRBJ1-2; D is ambiguous. The CDR3 covers 14 residues. Germline CDR1 and CDR2: MDHEN and SYDVKM. V dropped 1 base and J dropped 3 bases, with 9 bases sitting between them. DNA of the CDR3: TGTGCCAGCAGTTTATCCGCACCCGACTATGGCTACACCTTC. The encoded protein is CASSLSAPDYGYTF.

This clonotype occurred many times. The V gene is TRBV19, the J gene TRBJ2-3; 7 bases map to TRBD1. With 6 bases clipped from V and 1 base from J, the junction kept 13 bases outside the gene matches. The CDR3 runs to 17 residues. Germline V gives CDR1 LNHDA, CDR2 SQIVND (reference sequence). The CDR3 DNA sequence: TGTGCCAGTAGACTTTGGGGACAGTCTCTGGGCACAGATACGCAGTATTTT. Translated: CASRLWGQSLGTDTQYF. The entire variable domain, with the rest obtained from reference TRBV19 and TRBJ2-3, is as follows: DGGITQSPKYLFRKEGQNVTLSCEQNLNHDAMYWYRQDPGQGLRLIYYSQIVNDFQKGDIAEGYSVSREKKESFPLTVTSAQKNPTAFYLCASRLWGQSLGTDTQYFGPGTRLTVL.

This clonotype turned up a few times. V and J are TRBV30 and TRBJ2-4; 7 bases map to TRBD1. Germline lookup yields CDR1 GTSNPN and CDR2 SVGIG (reference sequence). This CDR3 comprises 14 residues. J gave up 3 bases and V 5 bases, and 7 bases lay outside the gene matches. The CDR3 DNA follows: TGTGCCTGGCGGAACAGGGGCAACAAAAACATTCAGTACTTC. Protein sequence: CAWRNRGNKNIQYF.

This clonotype was counted only a few times. One end of the junction is discordant with germline, which a read error may explain. The chain uses TRBV6-2 or TRBV6-3 and TRBJ1-1, with unresolved D. Looked up from germline, CDR1 is MNHEY and CDR2 is SVGEGT. CDR3 length equals 13 residues. CDR3 DNA sequence: TGTGCCAGCAGTTACAACAGCCTCACTGAGGCTTTCTTT. Its translation is CASSYNSLTEAFF.